This TCR beta chain is drawn from a study of blood T cell repertoires in COVID-19. In terms of age and location, participants ranged from roughly 18 to 95 years and lived in about 25 US areas. TCRdb's table, derived via immunoSEQ multiplex PCR, lists solely in-frame clones and lacks some. Counted here are approximately 360,000 clones, roughly 88% occurring once; the ten biggest clones make up about 0.89%. This CDR3 has 15 residues. Germline V CDR1 and CDR2: SGHAT, FQNNGV. Deletions cut 5 bases from V and 1 base from J, with 11 bases between. Sample: PBMCs or T cells enriched from blood (not recorded which). This chain joins TRBV11-2 and TRBJ2-2; possible D gene TRBD2, 6 bases. The TCR was taken from a woman aged 30 to 39 with acute COVID-19. Here the CDR3 reads CASSPAGKNTGELFF. CDR3 sequence (DNA): TGTGCCAGCAGCCCGGCGGGGAAGAACACCGGGGAGCTGTTTTTT.